Included here is one T cell receptor (beta chain) sequence, with context. Its antigen is still unknown. At one of its ends the junction is not consistent with the germline gene, which may arise from a read error. Germline-derived CDR1 and CDR2 are SGHVS and FQNEAQ. This CDR3 comprises 15 residues. The data originate from a study of Ad26.COV2.S vaccination and SARS-CoV-2 variants. General observations from the study: It was reported that spike-specific CD8+ and CD4+ T cell responses were substantially broad after vaccination.

Measured with immunoSEQ multiplex PCR; TCRdb has only the in-frame clones, and not every one. The sample has around 300,000 clones, under 90% seen once. Treatment meaning: over 15 received Ad26.COV2.S at low or high dose, single or two shots; 5 received placebo; per-sample allocation not given. Day 63 following the first vaccine or placebo injection was when the samples were taken. Sample: peripheral blood, taken in a trial of Ad26.COV2.S vaccine versus placebo. This chain connects TRBV7-8 to TRBJ2-3; 9 bases are shared with TRBD2. The source of this sequence is a person between 18 and 60 years old who received the Ad26.COV2.S COVID-19 vaccine or a placebo. The CDR3 DNA reads as TGTGCCAGCACCTTAGCGGGGGCCGGGGGAGATACGCAGTATTTT. Its protein product is CASTLAGAGGDTQYF.